This is a list of T cell receptor beta chains from one sample in a study of graft-versus-host responses after intestinal transplantation. The assay was immunoSEQ multiplex PCR, and TCRdb's table has in-frame clones only and misses some. The profile shows about 15,000 clones, around two thirds of them singletons. The sample in question was ileum tissue, obtained 14 days after transplant. All receptors derive from a human patient who received an intestinal transplant, so some T cells may come from the graft donor. Both conserved end residues are trimmed from each CDR3.

>11|TRBV7-2
ASSFTNTGELF
>11|TRBV18
ASSPQGRDGYT
>13|TRBV13
ASSPAAGELAEAF
>16|TRBV19
ASSIAGRTGTGGYEQY
>11|TRBV27
ASSGTYYNEQF
>13|TRBV6-1
ASSDGQGTGNTIY
>12|TRBV27
ASSFDTGANVLT
>10|TRBV6-1
ASSGISNEQF
>13|TRBV5-5
ASSLLAGLGDEQF
>11|TRBV6-5
ASSNEGGSGYT
>13|TRBV23-1
ASSQDHVGGNEQF
>11|TRBV11-1
ASSRTGDYGYT
>13|TRBV4-1
ASSQGTGEGQPQH
>14|TRBV18
ASSPRDWPNTGELF
>10|TRBV7-9
ASSSRGNEQY
>12|TRBV7-6
ASSLEAGGYEQY
>13|TRBV4-1
ASSQEGIMNTEAF
>13|TRBV7-8
ASSLDRQSSYEQY
>12|TRBV29-1
SAETGVRTDTQY
>12|TRBV6-5
ASSYVGIGPPQH
>9|TRBV7-8
ASSLEGEAF
>12|TRBV9
ASSLRGLNNEQF
>11|TRBV7-6
ASSFMGPDTQY
>14|TRBV6-5
ASSFYPGQGSTEAF
>15|TRBV4-1
ASSPQPGLADTGELF
>9|TRBV20-1
SGLAGETQY
>11|TRBV11-3
ASSLGPGEKLF
>13|TRBV7-2
ASSPHPGGYNEQF
>10|TRBV6-1
ASRKGRYEQF
>12|TRBV5-1
ASSQGTYQETQY
>9|TRBV5-6
ASSTQGGYT
>14|TRBV2
ASRRTSGSGYNEQF
>11|TRBV28
ASSFVGGGEQY
>11|TRBV9
ASSVGGDYEQY
>12|TRBV30
AWNPGVNNSPLH
>13|TRBV6-5
ASSRLLAGPYEQY
>13|TRBV6-5
ASTGDRAGNQPQH
>10|TRBV7-2
ASSFPGLRGF
>12|TRBV5-4
ASSEGLAGETQY
>13|TRBV2
ASTTGVSASYEQY
>14|TRBV11-3
ASSYRGTDNTGELF
>13|TRBV27
ASSPIGQGTDTQY
>14|TRBV10-3
AISPGLAGPSGEQF
>12|TRBV7-9
ASSSIPMWEIQY
>14|TRBV27
ASSLSSRPGLGGYT
>12|TRBV6-1
ASSEAGTGDGYT
>13|TRBV28
ASTLGGARKNIQY
>11|TRBV21-1
ASSKKLGTEAF
>12|TRBV6-5
ASRRDSSSSPLH
>11|TRBV7-9
ASNQVVQIIAF
>12|TRBV7-9
ASSPGTVLMGYT
>9|TRBV20-1
STRGVDEQY
>9|TRBV29-1
SVQVGTEAF
>11|TRBV18
ASSPGINEKLF
>11|TRBV27
ASSFGLGYGYT